This T cell receptor beta chain came from a study of T cell repertoires in cytomegalovirus infection. Study-wide findings and caveats: Cumulative frequency of public TCR beta families picked out carriers of CMV plus the relevant HLA. Dominating the ex vivo response were TCR beta clonotypes that were CMV-specific and HLA-C-restricted.

TCRdb re-called the reads through MiXCR, storing one row per CDR3 protein. This repertoire shows approximately 910,000 distinct CDR3 sequences, roughly 30% found once; its top ten account for more than 12%. V lost 0 bases, J lost 3 bases, and 20 bases lay in between. This CDR3 has 19 amino acids. In germline, CDR1 is LGHNA, CDR2 YSLEER. Only one count was recorded for this clonotype. Antigen unknown. This specimen was cultured CD8+ T cells from PBMCs, taken from culture after CMV antigen stimulation. The chain has TRBV4-3 and TRBJ2-2, with unresolved D. This sequence originates from a human donor in good health (CMV status not recorded). Some clones in this sample may be carry-over from other donors' samples. CDR3 sequence: CASSQDDPTRYTDTGELFF. The DNA for the CDR3 is TGCGCCAGCAGCCAAGATGACCCCACCCGGTATACCGACACCGGGGAGCTGTTTTTT.